This T cell receptor beta chain was captured by sequencing in a study of OX40 agonist ivuxolimab in advanced cancers. Germline CDR1 SGHKS, CDR2 YYEKEE (reference sequence). V was pared by 1 base and J by 7 bases, with 8 bases between. The CDR3 has 12 residues. Generated by immunoSEQ multiplex PCR, the TCRdb table keeps only in-frame clones and is missing some. The sample has more than 80,000 clones; 91% are singletons. The chain recombines TRBV5-5 with TRBJ1-1; possible D gene TRBD1, 5 bases. The sequence was collected from an adult with an advanced solid tumor such as melanoma, head and neck, liver or kidney cancer. Sequenced material: CD4+ or CD8+ T cells sorted from blood, taken in a trial of the OX40 agonist ivuxolimab. The CDR3: CASSLSTDEAFF. CDR3 coding DNA: TGTGCCAGCAGCTTGTCGACAGATGAAGCTTTCTTT.